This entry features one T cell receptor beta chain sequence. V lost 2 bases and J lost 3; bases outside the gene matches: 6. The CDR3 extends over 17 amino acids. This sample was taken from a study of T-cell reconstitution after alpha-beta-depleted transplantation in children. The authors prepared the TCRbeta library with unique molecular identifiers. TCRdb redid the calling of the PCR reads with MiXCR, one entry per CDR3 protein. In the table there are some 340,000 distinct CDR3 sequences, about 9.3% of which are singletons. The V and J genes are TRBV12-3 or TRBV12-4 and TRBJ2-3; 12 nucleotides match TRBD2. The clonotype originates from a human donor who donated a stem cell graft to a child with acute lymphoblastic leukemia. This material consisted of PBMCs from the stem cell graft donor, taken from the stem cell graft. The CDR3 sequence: CASSLPLAGGFTDTQYF. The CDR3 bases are TGTGCCAGCAGTTTACCCCTAGCGGGAGGGTTTACAGATACGCAGTATTTT.